Below, 30 T cell receptor beta chains from the same sample are listed, as sequenced in a study of radiotherapy plus CTLA-4 blockade in lung cancer. Only in-frame clones appear in the TCRdb table, and some are missing; sequencing was by immunoSEQ multiplex PCR. The table records tens of thousands of clones, under 80% of them present only once. This sample comprised peripheral blood, obtained from a patient treated with radiotherapy plus ipilimumab. All receptors come from a human donor with non-small cell lung cancer who had a partial response to radiotherapy plus ipilimumab. Some clones in this sample may be carry-over from other donors' samples.

V and J are TRBV7-2 and TRBJ2-3; 7 bases map to TRBD2. The CDR3 sequence is 14 residues long. The germline CDR1 and CDR2 sequences are SGHTA and FQGNSA. V shed 6 bases, J shed 1 base, and the junction held 4 bases outside the gene matches. The CDR3 region has the DNA TGTGCCAGCAGACGGGCGGGGGGCACAGATACGCAGTATTTT. Translation: CASRRAGGTDTQYF.

On this clone itself: Lacking the conserved final phenylalanine or tryptophan, this CDR3 likely reflects a read error. The DNA is left out, because the CDR3 cannot be placed on it with certainty; the CDR3 is given as TCRdb lists it. The CDR3 spells CASSCEPGGGN. The chain joins TRBV28 to TRBJ1-2. The CDR3 numbers 11 amino acids, ends counted. Germline V CDR1 and CDR2: MDHEN, SYDVKM.

V usage is TRBV15 and J usage is TRBJ2-1; weak D call: TRBD2 (5 bases). This CDR3 is 15 amino acids long. Trimming removed 0 bases at V and 5 bases at J, with 11 bases between. CDR1 is LNHNV and CDR2 is YYDKDF in the germline V gene (reference sequence). In DNA, the CDR3 is TGTGCCACCAGCAGAGATCCGGGGTCCCACAATGAGCAGTTCTTC. It is translated as CATSRDPGSHNEQFF.

This chain joins TRBV15 and TRBJ2-3; 11 positions match TRBD2. With V trimmed by 0 bases and J by 2 bases, 7 bases remained unmatched. The CDR3 length is 18 residues. The germline CDR1 and CDR2 sequences are LNHNV and YYDKDF (reference sequence). In DNA form, the CDR3 reads TGTGCCACCAGCAGAGAGAGGGGGGGACTAGCGGACACAGATACGCAGTATTTT. Its protein is CATSRERGGLADTDTQYF.

V usage is TRBV28 and J usage is TRBJ2-1; D gene unclear. This CDR3 spans 13 amino acids. The V gene lost 6 bases and the J gene lost 5 bases, with 11 bases spanning the gap. CDR1 is MDHEN and CDR2 is SYDVKM in the germline V gene. The CDR3 DNA follows: TGTGCCAGCAGAGTCTCCAGAAACAATGAGCAGTTCTTC. Protein product: CASRVSRNNEQFF. Variable domain in full (rest from reference TRBV28 and TRBJ2-1): DVKVTQSSRYLVKRTGEKVFLECVQDMDHENMFWYRQDPGLGLRLIYFSYDVKMKEKGDIPEGYSVSREKKERFSLILESASTNQTSMYLCASRVSRNNEQFFGPGTRLTVL.

The CDR3, as DNA: TGTGCCAGCAGCTACGGGACAGGGTCCTACGAGCAGTACTTC. Its translation: CASSYGTGSYEQYF. The chain uses TRBV7-6 and TRBJ2-7, with 9 positions matching TRBD1. The CDR3 runs 14 residues. Trimming removed 4 bases from V and 1 base from J; junction bases left unmatched: 2. Germline CDR1 and CDR2: SGHVS and FNYEAQ. Full variable domain (missing parts from reference TRBV7-6 and TRBJ2-7): GAGVSQSPRYKVTKRGQDVALRCDPISGHVSLYWYRQALGQGPEFLTYFNYEAQQDKSGLPNDRFSAERPEGSISTLTIQRTEQRDSAMYRCASSYGTGSYEQYFGPGTRLTVT.

The chain combines TRBV5-1 with TRBJ2-2; 13 positions agree with TRBD2. Unmatched junction bases numbered 2, after V lost 3 bases and J lost 6 bases. From germline, CDR1 is SGHRS and CDR2 YFSETQ. The CDR3 loop spans 15 amino acids. The CDR3, as DNA: TGCGCCAGCAGCTCGGGACTAGCGGGGTCCGGGGAGCTGTTTTTT. As protein: CASSSGLAGSGELFF.

This clone was counted a few times. V is TRBV6-4 and J is TRBJ1-5; TRBD1 matches 7 bases. The junction had 6 bases not matched to a gene; V was cut back by 2 bases and J by 5 bases. CDR3 length: 15 residues. The germline CDR1 and CDR2 sequences are MRHNA and SNTAGT. The CDR3 loop is CASSDEDRVDQPQHF. DNA for the CDR3: TGTGCCAGCAGTGACGAAGACAGGGTCGATCAGCCCCAGCATTTT.

The J gene is TRBJ2-1, the V gene TRBV4-3; TRBD1 might be the D (5 bases). V lost 4 bases, J lost 9 bases, and 16 bases lay in between. Germline CDR1 LGHNA, CDR2 YSLEER. The CDR3 covers 14 residues. CDR3: CASSLDRALGEQFF. As DNA, the CDR3 is TGCGCCAGCAGCCTCGACAGAGCCCTCGGTGAGCAGTTCTTC.

The chain recombines TRBV5-1 with TRBJ2-7, with D tentatively TRBD1 (5 bases). V was shortened by 2 bases and J by 6 bases, with 9 bases between the two germline ends. The CDR3 is 12 residues long. Germline loops: CDR1 SGHRS, CDR2 YFSETQ. The CDR3 region has the DNA TGCGCCAGCAGCTTTAACCAGGGCGAGCAGTACTTC. Amino acid sequence: CASSFNQGEQYF.

The chain uses TRBV27 and TRBJ2-1; D possibly corresponds to TRBD2 (6 bases). CDR1 and CDR2 (germline): MNHEY, SMNVEV (reference sequence). This CDR3 spans 19 amino acids. V was pared by 6 bases and J by 0 bases, with 24 bases between. CDR3 DNA sequence: TGTGCCAGCAGACGATCCGGGACTCCACGAACCACCTCCTACAATGAGCAGTTCTTC. It is translated as CASRRSGTPRTTSYNEQFF.

This chain links TRBV28 with TRBJ2-7; TRBD1 is a possible D gene (6 bases). CDR1 is MDHEN and CDR2 is SYDVKM in the germline V gene. The CDR3 loop spans 14 amino acids. V was cut by 5 bases and J by 6 bases, with 17 bases left in between. The CDR3 nucleotides are TGTGCCAGCAGTATCCAGGGGCAAGGGCGCGAGCAGTACTTC. It translates to CASSIQGQGREQYF.

This clone was observed a few times. The chain couples TRBV27 to TRBJ2-2; 12 nucleotides match TRBD2. Germline V lookup: CDR1 MNHEY, CDR2 SMNVEV (reference sequence). Losses at the gene ends were 5 bases for V and 3 bases for J; bases not matched to a gene: 7. This CDR3 region has 17 residues. Here the CDR3 reads CASSTRTSGTYTGELFF. CDR3 DNA: TGTGCCAGCAGTACACGGACTAGCGGGACGTACACCGGGGAGCTGTTTTTT.

V gene TRBV9 combines with J gene TRBJ2-3, with 16 bases that match TRBD2. CDR1 and CDR2 (germline): SGDLS, YYNGEE. Trimming removed 3 bases from V and 5 bases from J; junction bases left unmatched: 9. This CDR3 contains 18 residues. CDR3 DNA sequence: TGTGCCAGCAGCGCCACGGGACTAGCGGGAGGGGGCATAGATACGCAGTATTTT. Its protein is CASSATGLAGGGIDTQYF.

The chain joins TRBV6-1 to TRBJ2-4; TRBD2 aligns across 8 bases. The CDR3 covers 15 residues. In germline, CDR1 is MNHNS, CDR2 SASEGT. The V and J ends lost 8 bases and 5 bases, in that order; junction bases with no gene match: 11. CDR3 coding DNA: TGTGCCAGCTCCAGGAGCGGGGGAGGCGAAAACATTCAGTACTTC. Protein product: CASSRSGGGENIQYF.

This clone was seen a single time. This chain uses TRBV30 with TRBJ2-1; 9 bases are shared with TRBD2. V shed 0 bases, J shed 4 bases, and the junction held 1 base outside the gene matches. The germline V gene encodes CDR1 GTSNPN and CDR2 SVGIG (reference sequence). The CDR3 is made up of 14 amino acids. Here the CDR3 DNA reads TGTGCCTGGAGTGTGGGACTAGCTTACAATGAGCAGTTCTTC. This codes for CAWSVGLAYNEQFF.

The chain couples TRBV19 to TRBJ2-2, with a possible D match to TRBD1 (5 bases). This CDR3 has 12 amino acids. Germline lookup yields CDR1 LNHDA and CDR2 SQIVND (reference sequence). The V gene lost 6 bases and the J gene lost 6 bases, with 8 bases spanning the gap. The CDR3 DNA reads TGTGCCAGTAGGATCAGGGCCGGGGAGCTGTTTTTT. Its protein is CASRIRAGELFF.

The chain couples TRBV27 to TRBJ1-1, with 8 bases fitting TRBD1. V lost 5 bases and J lost 1; bases outside the gene matches: 6. Germline V lookup: CDR1 MNHEY, CDR2 SMNVEV (reference sequence). The CDR3 sequence is 15 residues long. The CDR3 bases are TGTGCCAGCAGTCGACCGGGACAGGCGAACACTGAAGCTTTCTTT. This codes for CASSRPGQANTEAFF.

This clone was seen just once. This chain connects TRBV30 to TRBJ2-1, with TRBD2 matching over 9 bases. Germline lookup yields CDR1 GTSNPN and CDR2 SVGIG (reference sequence). This CDR3 has 14 residues. The J segment lost 7 bases and the V segment lost 2 bases, leaving 6 bases of the junction unmatched. The CDR3 DNA is TGTGCCTGGAGTTCTTGGCGGGGGGGGAATGAGCAGTTCTTC. Protein sequence: CAWSSWRGGNEQFF.

V gene TRBV19 combines with J gene TRBJ2-7, with TRBD1 as a possible D gene (6 bases). The V gene's germline CDR1 is LNHDA and CDR2 SQIVND (reference sequence). This CDR3 has 18 amino acids. Deletions cut 3 bases from V and 5 bases from J, with 26 bases between. The CDR3 region has the DNA TGTGCCAGTAGTATCAGTAGTGGTGGCAGGGGACGGCGGGACGAGCAGTACTTC. Protein product: CASSISSGGRGRRDEQYF. Variable domain in full (rest from reference TRBV19 and TRBJ2-7): DGGITQSPKYLFRKEGQNVTLSCEQNLNHDAMYWYRQDPGQGLRLIYYSQIVNDFQKGDIAEGYSVSREKKESFPLTVTSAQKNPTAFYLCASSISSGGRGRRDEQYFGPGTRLTVT.

The genes are TRBV5-1 and TRBJ2-1; D remains ambiguous. This CDR3 region has 16 residues. V was cut by 4 bases and J by 0 bases, with 14 bases left in between. CDR1 SGHRS and CDR2 YFSETQ come from the germline V gene. CDR3 in DNA: TGCGCCAGCAGCCGGTACAGCAAGAGCTCCTACAATGAGCAGTTCTTC. Translated: CASSRYSKSSYNEQFF. Variable domain in full (rest from reference TRBV5-1 and TRBJ2-1): KAGVTQTPRYLIKTRGQQVTLSCSPISGHRSVSWYQQTPGQGLQFLFEYFSETQRNKGNFPGRFSGRQFSNSRSEMNVSTLELGDSALYLCASSRYSKSSYNEQFFGPGTRLTVL.

The gene calls are TRBV30 and TRBJ2-3; 11 bases agree with TRBD2. Trimming took 0 bases from V and 0 from J; bases not matched to a gene: 2. The CDR3 length is 16 residues. Germline V gives CDR1 GTSNPN, CDR2 SVGIG (reference sequence). The CDR3 protein is CAWSVTSGVSTDTQYF. The DNA of the CDR3 is TGTGCCTGGAGTGTGACTAGCGGGGTTAGCACAGATACGCAGTATTTT.

The rearrangement joins TRBV28 to TRBJ2-7; D is undetermined. V was shortened by 8 bases and J by 0 bases, with 8 bases between the two germline ends. Germline V CDR1 and CDR2: MDHEN, SYDVKM. The CDR3 covers 12 residues. The CDR3 region is CASSPSSYEQYF. The CDR3, as DNA: TGTGCCAGCTCTCCGAGCTCCTACGAGCAGTACTTC.

The chain employs TRBV4-3 and TRBJ2-6, with D perhaps matching TRBD1 (7 bases). Per the germline V gene, CDR1 is LGHNA and CDR2 is YSLEER. This CDR3 region has 18 residues. With 4 bases removed from V and 1 base from J, the gap between germline ends came to 17 bases. CDR3 sequence reads: CASSPMVEGASGANVLTF. The CDR3 coding sequence is TGCGCCAGCAGCCCCATGGTGGAGGGGGCTTCTGGGGCCAACGTCCTGACTTTC.

This clone was counted many times. The chain recombines TRBV12-2 with TRBJ2-7; the D segment call TRBD2 is taken from the table without a DNA check. TRBV12-2 is classified as a pseudogene. CDR3 length equals 16 residues. The CDR3 here is CASRPGHTSGRYEQYF. In DNA, the CDR3 is TGTGCAAGTCGCCCAGGTCACACTAGTGGCAGGTACGAGCAGTACTTC.

This clone was recorded once. The genes are TRBV7-2 and TRBJ2-1, with 7 nucleotides matching TRBD1. Germline assignment: CDR1 SGHTA and CDR2 FQGNSA. The trim removed 5 bases at V and 6 bases at J, leaving 7 bases unmatched. This CDR3 is built from 14 residues. The CDR3 nucleotides read TGTGCCAGCAGCGCCAGACAGGGTTTCAATGAGCAGTTCTTC. The encoded protein is CASSARQGFNEQFF.

V and J are TRBV28 and TRBJ2-5; D unclear. The CDR3 sequence is 14 residues long. V lost 5 bases and J lost 1, with 11 bases in between. The germline CDR1 and CDR2 sequences are MDHEN and SYDVKM. This CDR3 reads CASSPSTPQETQYF. The CDR3 DNA follows: TGTGCCAGCAGTCCATCCACTCCCCAAGAGACCCAGTACTTC.

The chain uses TRBV4-2 and TRBJ2-7, with D maybe TRBD2 (5 bases). The CDR3 consists of 15 residues. In germline, CDR1 is LGHNA, CDR2 YNFKEQ. The V and J ends lost 4 bases and 2 bases respectively, with 15 bases between them. The CDR3 loop reads CASSPSQDSTYEQYF. CDR3 DNA: TGTGCCAGCAGCCCCTCCCAGGACTCCACCTACGAGCAGTACTTC.

This clone was seen a handful of times. J is TRBJ1-5 and V is TRBV6-6; D remains unclear. The germline V gene encodes CDR1 MNHNY and CDR2 SVGAGI (reference sequence). This CDR3 is 13 amino acids long. Between the trimmed V and J ends, which lost 4 bases and 7 bases, there was a span of 11 bases. CDR3 coding DNA: TGTGCCAGCAGTTGGGAGGGCACCCAGCCCCAGCATTTT. This codes for CASSWEGTQPQHF.

The CDR3 loop is CASSLDGHRGGETQYF. The CDR3 DNA sequence: TGTGCCAGCAGCTTAGACGGACACCGGGGGGGAGAGACCCAGTACTTC. The chain joins TRBV11-3 to TRBJ2-5, with 8 positions matching TRBD2. From germline, CDR1 is SGHNT and CDR2 YENEEA. Germline trimming cut 0 bases from V and 4 bases from J; bases unmatched to any gene: 7. This CDR3 has 16 residues.